This is a list of T cell receptor beta chains from one sample in a study of OX40 agonist ivuxolimab in advanced cancers. Here immunoSEQ multiplex PCR was the method, and the copy in TCRdb shows in-frame clones only, minus some. Seen here are 60,000 to 70,000 clones, about nine tenths observed once, and the top ten hold about 2.5%. Sample: CD4+ or CD8+ T cells sorted from blood, taken in a trial of the OX40 agonist ivuxolimab. The receptor source for this set is an adult with an advanced solid tumor such as melanoma, head and neck, liver or kidney cancer. Each CDR3 is given with its conserved first and last residue. D genes are given only for firm matches. The size of a clone is reported for some rows only, either as once, few or many, or as a class for expanded clones.

v_call	d_call	clone_size	j_call	cdr3_nt	cdr3_aa
TRBV11-3	.	.	TRBJ2-7	TGTGCCAGCAGCTTAGCCGGGGGCCCTACCTACGAGCAGTACTTC	CASSLAGGPTYEQYF
TRBV30	TRBD2	.	TRBJ2-5	TGTGCCTGGAGTCCGCGGGGGGGCCAAGAGACCCAGTACTTC	CAWSPRGGQETQYF
TRBV28	.	.	TRBJ2-4	TGTGCCAGCAGTTTAAGGGGAGACAGTAAAAACATTCAGTACTTC	CASSLRGDSKNIQYF
TRBV7-2	.	.	TRBJ1-1	TGTGCCAGCAGCCCAACACCTGCGTGGACTGAAGCTTTCTTT	CASSPTPAWTEAFF
TRBV5-1	.	.	TRBJ1-1	TGCGCCAGCCAGACAGGTTCCAGTCTAGGGAACACTGAAGCTTTCTTT	CASQTGSSLGNTEAFF
TRBV5-8	.	.	TRBJ1-5	TGTGCCAGCAGCCCCGGACAGAGAGGTCAGCCCCAGCATTTT	CASSPGQRGQPQHF
TRBV11-2	.	.	TRBJ1-3	TGTGCCAGCAGCCCACAGGGTACCTCTGGAAACACCATATATTTT	CASSPQGTSGNTIYF
TRBV7-2	TRBD2	.	TRBJ2-7	TGTGCCAGCAGCTCCCGGGGGGGGACATCCTCCTACGAGCAGTACTTC	CASSSRGGTSSYEQYF
TRBV28	TRBD1	.	TRBJ1-2	TGTGCCAGCAGTTCCCCGACAGGGTCTGAGGGCTACACCTTC	CASSSPTGSEGYTF
TRBV14	TRBD1	.	TRBJ1-1	TGTGCCAGCAGCCAGAACAGGGGGCTCAACACTGAAGCTTTCTTT	CASSQNRGLNTEAFF
TRBV19	TRBD1	.	TRBJ2-7	TGTGCCAGTAGATTTCAACAGGGGGCAAGGTCGCTCTACGAGCAGTACTTC	CASRFQQGARSLYEQYF
TRBV7-6	TRBD1	.	TRBJ2-1	TGTGCCAGCAGCTTGGGGAGCCGGGACAGTTACAATGAGCAGTTCTTC	CASSLGSRDSYNEQFF
TRBV28	.	.	TRBJ2-6	TGTGCCAGCAGTTTAGATTCGATAGGGGCAGCTGGGGCCAACGTCCTGACTTTC	CASSLDSIGAAGANVLTF
TRBV7-2	TRBD2	few	TRBJ2-1	TGTGCCAGCAGCTTTACTAGCGGGGGGTACAATGAGCAGTTCTTC	CASSFTSGGYNEQFF
TRBV6-1	.	.	TRBJ2-3	TGTGCCAGCAGTGGTGCCGGGGGGCGAACAGATACGCAGTATTTT	CASSGAGGRTDTQYF
TRBV4-3	.	.	TRBJ1-3	TGCGCCAGCAGCCAAGATAGTACTCTCTCTGGAAACACCATATATTTT	CASSQDSTLSGNTIYF
TRBV14	.	once	TRBJ1-3	TGTGCCAGCAGCCAAGCTTCTTGGGAAGGAAACACCATATATTTT	CASSQASWEGNTIYF
TRBV19	TRBD1	.	TRBJ1-5	TGTGCCAGTAGTACGCGACAGGGAGGTGGTGGCAATCAGCCCCAGCATTTT	CASSTRQGGGGNQPQHF
TRBV7-3	.	.	TRBJ2-3	TGTGCCAGCAGCTCCCGGTCTGGGGAACCCTCGGATACGCAGTATTTT	CASSSRSGEPSDTQYF
TRBV12-2	.	.	TRBJ2-7	TGTGCAAGTCGCTGCTCCCGGGGGGTTAGCTCCTACGAGCAGTACTTC	CASRCSRGVSSYEQYF
TRBV30	TRBD1	.	TRBJ1-1	TGTGCCTGCCGGGACAGGGGCCTGATGGAAGCTTTCTTT	CACRDRGLMEAFF
TRBV28	.	.	TRBJ1-6	TGTGCCAGCAGTTTATTGGTGGGTTTGAATTCACCCCTCCACTTT	CASSLLVGLNSPLHF
TRBV5-4	TRBD2	.	TRBJ2-1	TGTGCCAGCAGCTTAGCAGCGGGATACAATGAGCAGTTCTTC	CASSLAAGYNEQFF
TRBV7-2	TRBD2	once	TRBJ2-7	TGTGCCAGCAGCCCTTCCTCTAGCGGGAGTTTGGCCTACGAGCAGTACTTC	CASSPSSSGSLAYEQYF
TRBV5-4	TRBD1	.	TRBJ2-5	TGTGCCAGCAGCCTTTCGGGGGACAGGGCAAGGGAGACCCAGTACTTC	CASSLSGDRARETQYF
TRBV28	.	.	TRBJ2-3	TGTGCCAGCAGTCCAAGCCCGGGCACAGATACGCAGTATTTT	CASSPSPGTDTQYF
TRBV6-6	.	.	TRBJ2-2	TGTGCCAGCAGCCGCAGGCAGGACGCCGGGGAGCTGTTTTTT	CASSRRQDAGELFF
TRBV11-3	.	.	TRBJ2-1	TGTGCCAGCAGCTCATTAGCGGTGAGCTCCTACAATGAGCAGTTCTTC	CASSSLAVSSYNEQFF
TRBV6-1	.	.	TRBJ2-1	TGTGCCAGCAGTGAAGCGGACGGGCCGGGGTCCGATGAGCAGTTCTTC	CASSEADGPGSDEQFF
TRBV19	TRBD1	.	TRBJ2-3	TGTGCCAGTAGCCCCCAGGTACAGGGGGCTACAGATACGCAGTATTTT	CASSPQVQGATDTQYF
TRBV11-1	.	.	TRBJ1-1	TGTGCCAGCAGCTTAGGCAGGGCGAACACTGAAGCTTTCTTT	CASSLGRANTEAFF
TRBV30	TRBD1	few	TRBJ1-2	TGTGCCTGGAGGACAGGGGTAGGGCCCCTTCCGGGCTACACCTTC	CAWRTGVGPLPGYTF
TRBV6-5	TRBD1	.	TRBJ2-7	TGTGCCAGCAGTTACTTTGGACAGGGGTACGAGCAGTACTTC	CASSYFGQGYEQYF
TRBV7-6	.	.	TRBJ2-2	TGTGCCAGCAGCTCCAGGGTTGCGAACACCGGGGAGCTGTTTTTT	CASSSRVANTGELFF
TRBV4-1	.	.	TRBJ1-4	TGCGCCAGCAGCCAAGACTTAGGCAGTAATGAAAAACTGTTTTTT	CASSQDLGSNEKLFF